The 20 T cell receptor beta chains below come from one sample, sequenced in a study of blood T cell repertoires in COVID-19. Repertoires were generated with immunoSEQ multiplex PCR, while TCRdb's copy carries only in-frame clones and drops some. The sample includes 250,000 to 400,000 clones, around 86% seen only once; the top ten take 1%. Material: peripheral blood. These receptors came from a man in his forties or fifties with active or convalescent COVID-19.

The chain recombines TRBV30 with TRBJ1-2; unclear D gene. This CDR3 comprises 15 residues. In germline, CDR1 is GTSNPN, CDR2 SVGIG (reference sequence). V was shortened by 0 bases and J by 4 bases, with 15 bases between the two germline ends. The CDR3 region is CAWSVREGVGYGYTF. The CDR3 coding sequence is TGTGCCTGGAGTGTACGGGAGGGTGTGGGCTATGGCTACACCTTC.

The table lists this clone with a few counts. CDR3 sequence (DNA): TGTGCCAGCAGCACGGGGAACTACAATGAGCAGTTCTTC. This gives the protein CASSTGNYNEQFF. The chain employs TRBV11-2 and TRBJ2-1; D might be TRBD2 (5 bases). The CDR3 is 13 residues long. CDR1 and CDR2 (germline): SGHAT, FQNNGV. V lost 5 bases to trimming and J lost 3 bases, with 8 bases between them.

V and J are TRBV7-9 and TRBJ1-2; D is ambiguous. The germline CDR1 and CDR2 sequences are SEHNR and FQNEAQ (reference sequence). This CDR3 has 13 amino acids. Trimming removed 1 base at V and 2 bases at J, with 5 bases between. CDR3 nucleotides: TGTGCCAGCAGCTTAGAACTGAACTATGGCTACACCTTC. This codes for CASSLELNYGYTF.

CDR3 in DNA: TGTGCCAGCAGTTATTTGGGGCAGTCCTACGAGCAGTACTTC. As protein: CASSYLGQSYEQYF. The chain joins TRBV6-2 or TRBV6-3 to TRBJ2-7, with D perhaps matching TRBD1 (5 bases). Germline values: CDR1 MNHEY, CDR2 SVGEGT. CDR3 length: 14 residues. Trimming pared 3 bases from V and 1 base from J, leaving 10 bases between.

The rearrangement uses TRBV7-6 and TRBJ1-1; the match to TRBD1 covers 8 bases. Germline CDR1 SGHVS, CDR2 FNYEAQ. V lost 5 bases to trimming and J lost 4 bases; unmatched junction nucleotides: 12. The CDR3 is made up of 16 amino acids. The CDR3 loop reads CASSRNTGGGSTEAFF. CDR3 nucleotides: TGTGCCAGCAGCCGAAACACAGGGGGAGGAAGCACTGAAGCTTTCTTT.

CDR3 DNA sequence: TGTGCCAGCAGTGTTAGCGGGAGTGCTTCAAACATTCAGTACTTC. Protein product: CASSVSGSASNIQYF. The genes are TRBV2 and TRBJ2-4; 9 positions match TRBD2. The CDR3 sequence is 15 residues long. After removal of 4 bases from V and 6 bases from J, the junction contained 7 bases not matched to a gene. CDR1 SNHLY and CDR2 FYNNEI come from the germline V gene.

The rearrangement uses TRBV7-2 and TRBJ2-2; 7 positions match TRBD1. Germline V gene lookup returns CDR1 SGHTA and CDR2 FQGNSA. V shed 5 bases and J 9 bases; nucleotides not matched to a gene: 18. CDR3 size: 17 residues. CDR3 in DNA: TGTGCCAGCAGCCCCGACAGGGTGGGTCTCCAGAGCCGGGAGCTGTTTTTT. Translation gives CASSPDRVGLQSRELFF.

The chain uses TRBV28 and TRBJ1-1; 9 bases match TRBD1. The CDR3 length is 16 residues. V gave up 6 bases and J gave up 1 base; unmatched junction bases: 9. Germline CDR1 and CDR2: MDHEN and SYDVKM. The CDR3 here is CASRLGTGTPNTEAFF. The CDR3 DNA reads as TGTGCCAGCAGGCTCGGGACAGGGACGCCGAACACTGAAGCTTTCTTT.

This sequence joins TRBV19 and TRBJ1-5; 10 bases are shared with TRBD1. The germline gives CDR1 LNHDA, CDR2 SQIVND (reference sequence). Trimming at V came to 4 bases and at J to 1 base, leaving 4 bases not matched to a gene. There are 16 residues in the CDR3. CDR3 DNA: TGTGCCAGTAGTAGCCGGGACAGGGGAAGCAATCAGCCCCAGCATTTT. It encodes CASSSRDRGSNQPQHF.

V and J are TRBV7-3 and TRBJ2-3, with a tentative D call TRBD2 (5 bases). V shed 5 bases and J shed 4 bases, with 7 bases lying between them. This CDR3 spans 12 amino acids. The germline gives CDR1 SGHTA, CDR2 FQGTGA. CDR3 region: CASSPGSDTQYF. CDR3 nucleotides: TGTGCCAGCAGCCCGGGGTCAGATACGCAGTATTTT.

The rearrangement uses TRBV2 and TRBJ2-1; TRBD2 matches 13 bases. V dropped 4 bases and J dropped 8; count of bases not matched to a gene: 5. In germline, CDR1 is SNHLY, CDR2 FYNNEI. The CDR3 is made up of 15 amino acids. Written as DNA, the CDR3 is TGTGCCAGCAGTGCTGGGACTAGCGGGACTTATGAGCAGTTCTTC. The encoded protein is CASSAGTSGTYEQFF.

The rearrangement links TRBV6-5 to TRBJ1-1, with TRBD1 as a possible D gene (5 bases). V gave up 6 bases and J gave up 5 bases, with 19 bases separating them. The CDR3 runs to 15 residues. The germline gives CDR1 MNHEY, CDR2 SVGAGI. The CDR3 is CASRSPGFLRTEAFF. The DNA for the CDR3 is TGTGCCAGCAGATCCCCAGGGTTTTTAAGGACTGAAGCTTTCTTT.

The rearrangement joins TRBV7-3 to TRBJ1-1, with 10 bases fitting TRBD1. V lost 5 bases and J lost 3; bases outside the gene matches: 9. This CDR3 spans 16 amino acids. CDR1 is SGHTA and CDR2 is FQGTGA in the germline V gene. CDR3 region: CASSPRQGATDTEAFF. The CDR3 bases are TGTGCCAGCAGCCCACGACAGGGGGCTACGGACACTGAAGCTTTCTTT. The entire variable domain, with the rest obtained from reference TRBV7-3 and TRBJ1-1, is as follows: GAGVSQTPSNKVTEKGKYVELRCDPISGHTALYWYRQSLGQGPEFLIYFQGTGAADDSGLPNDRFFAVRPEGSVSTLKIQRTERGDSAVYLCASSPRQGATDTEAFFGQGTRLTVV.

V and J are TRBV27 and TRBJ2-2; 8 bases align to TRBD1. After removal of 2 bases from V and 6 bases from J, the junction contained 8 bases not matched to a gene. The CDR3 is 16 residues long. Germline-derived CDR1 and CDR2 are MNHEY and SMNVEV (reference sequence). The CDR3 DNA reads TGTGCCAGCAGTTTAGGGGGTGGACAGGGAGCCGGGGAGCTGTTTTTT. It codes for CASSLGGGQGAGELFF.

The V gene is TRBV7-2, the J gene TRBJ2-7; TRBD2 aligns across 11 bases. The germline V gene encodes CDR1 SGHTA and CDR2 FQGNSA. After removal of 4 bases from V and 2 bases from J, the junction contained 13 bases not matched to a gene. The CDR3 is 18 residues long. Here the CDR3 reads CASSYASGGPTTTYEQYF. The CDR3 nucleotides read TGTGCCAGCAGCTACGCTAGCGGGGGGCCGACTACTACCTACGAGCAGTACTTC.

This chain connects TRBV2 to TRBJ2-5, with D tentatively TRBD2 (6 bases). Trimming took off 5 bases at V and 1 base at J, with 11 bases between the two ends. This CDR3 contains 14 residues. Germline V gene lookup returns CDR1 SNHLY and CDR2 FYNNEI. The CDR3 loop is CASSWRGLQETQYF. CDR3 coding DNA: TGTGCCAGCAGTTGGAGGGGACTCCAAGAGACCCAGTACTTC.

The chain joins TRBV2 to TRBJ2-2; D gene unclear. The germline V gene encodes CDR1 SNHLY and CDR2 FYNNEI. Trimming stripped 6 bases from V and 7 bases from J, with 9 bases between. The CDR3 runs to 12 residues. The CDR3 here is CASSQVFGELFF. As DNA, the CDR3 is TGTGCCAGCAGCCAGGTTTTCGGGGAGCTGTTTTTT.

V usage is TRBV7-2 and J usage is TRBJ1-2; the match to TRBD1 covers 8 bases. This CDR3 contains 17 residues. Trimming cost V 1 base and J 4 bases; bases outside gene matches: 11. CDR1 SGHTA and CDR2 FQGNSA come from the germline V gene. The CDR3 sequence is CASSLEGRGRRGYGYTF. The DNA of the CDR3 is TGTGCCAGCAGCTTAGAGGGCAGGGGGCGAAGGGGCTATGGCTACACCTTC.

The chain couples TRBV5-1 to TRBJ2-1, with D tentatively TRBD1 (6 bases). Per germline, CDR1 SGHRS and CDR2 YFSETQ. This CDR3 is 16 amino acids long. The ends were cut back, 0 bases at V and 4 bases at J, with 14 bases in the middle. CDR3 nucleotide sequence: TGCGCCAGCAGCTTGGCTGGTGCAGGGGAATACAATGAGCAGTTCTTC. It specifies CASSLAGAGEYNEQFF. Using reference TRBV5-1 and TRBJ2-1 for the parts outside the CDR3, the full variable domain is KAGVTQTPRYLIKTRGQQVTLSCSPISGHRSVSWYQQTPGQGLQFLFEYFSETQRNKGNFPGRFSGRQFSNSRSEMNVSTLELGDSALYLCASSLAGAGEYNEQFFGPGTRLTVL.

The chain uses TRBV7-9 and TRBJ2-1, with 7 nucleotides matching TRBD2. Germline CDR1 SEHNR, CDR2 FQNEAQ (reference sequence). The CDR3 loop spans 16 amino acids. J was trimmed by 3 bases and V by 5 bases; bases with no gene match: 10. The CDR3 sequence is CASSAPSGKYYNEQFF. The CDR3 DNA reads as TGTGCCAGCAGCGCCCCTAGCGGAAAATACTACAATGAGCAGTTCTTC.